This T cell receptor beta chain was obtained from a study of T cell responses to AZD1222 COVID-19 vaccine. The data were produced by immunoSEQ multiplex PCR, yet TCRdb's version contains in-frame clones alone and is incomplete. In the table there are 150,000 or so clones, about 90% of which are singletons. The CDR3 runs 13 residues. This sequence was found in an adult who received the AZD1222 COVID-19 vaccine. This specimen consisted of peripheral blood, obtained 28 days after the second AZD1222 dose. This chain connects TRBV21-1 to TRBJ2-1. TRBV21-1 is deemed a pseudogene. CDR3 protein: CASSNPGANEQFF. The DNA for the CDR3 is TGTGCCAGCAGCAATCCGGGGGCCAATGAGCAGTTCTTC.